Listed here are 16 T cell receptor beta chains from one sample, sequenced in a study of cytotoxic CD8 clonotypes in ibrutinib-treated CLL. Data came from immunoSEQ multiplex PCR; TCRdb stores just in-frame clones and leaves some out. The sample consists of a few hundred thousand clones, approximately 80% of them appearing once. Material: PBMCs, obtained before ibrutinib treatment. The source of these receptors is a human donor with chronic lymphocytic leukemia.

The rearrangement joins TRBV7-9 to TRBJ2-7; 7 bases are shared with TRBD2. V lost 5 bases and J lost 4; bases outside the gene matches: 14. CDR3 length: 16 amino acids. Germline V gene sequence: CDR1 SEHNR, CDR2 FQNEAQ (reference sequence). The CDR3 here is CASSPPTSSGGYEQYF. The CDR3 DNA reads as TGTGCCAGCAGCCCCCCGACTAGCTCGGGAGGTTACGAGCAGTACTTC. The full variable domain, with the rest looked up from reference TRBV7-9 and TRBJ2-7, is DTGVSQNPRHKITKRGQNVTFRCDPISEHNRLYWYRQTLGQGPEFLTYFQNEAQLEKSRLLSDRFSAERPKGSFSTLEIQRTEQGDSAMYLCASSPPTSSGGYEQYFGPGTRLTVT.

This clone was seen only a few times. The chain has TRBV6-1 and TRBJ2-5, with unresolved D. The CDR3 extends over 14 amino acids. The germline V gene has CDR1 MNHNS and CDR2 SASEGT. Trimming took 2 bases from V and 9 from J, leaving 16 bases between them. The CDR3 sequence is CASSEWGWGSAQYF. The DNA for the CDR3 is TGTGCCAGCAGTGAATGGGGTTGGGGATCAGCCCAGTACTTC.

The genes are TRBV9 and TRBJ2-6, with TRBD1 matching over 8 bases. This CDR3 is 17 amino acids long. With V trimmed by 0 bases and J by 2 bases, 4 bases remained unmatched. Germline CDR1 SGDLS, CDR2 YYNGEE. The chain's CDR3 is CASSVGQGSTGANVLTF. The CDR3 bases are TGTGCCAGCAGCGTAGGACAGGGGTCTACTGGGGCCAACGTCCTGACTTTC.

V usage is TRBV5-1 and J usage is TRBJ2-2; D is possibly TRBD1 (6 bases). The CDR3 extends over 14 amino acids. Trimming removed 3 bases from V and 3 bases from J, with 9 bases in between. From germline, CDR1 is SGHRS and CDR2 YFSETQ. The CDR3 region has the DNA TGCGCCAGCAGCTCAAGACAGGACACCGGGGAGCTGTTTTTT. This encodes CASSSRQDTGELFF.

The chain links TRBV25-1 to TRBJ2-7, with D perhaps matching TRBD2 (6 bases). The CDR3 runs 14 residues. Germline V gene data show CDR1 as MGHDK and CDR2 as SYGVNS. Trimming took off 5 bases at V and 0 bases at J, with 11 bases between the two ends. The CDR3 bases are TGTGCCAGCAGTCCCTGGCGGGACTCCTACGAGCAGTACTTC. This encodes CASSPWRDSYEQYF.

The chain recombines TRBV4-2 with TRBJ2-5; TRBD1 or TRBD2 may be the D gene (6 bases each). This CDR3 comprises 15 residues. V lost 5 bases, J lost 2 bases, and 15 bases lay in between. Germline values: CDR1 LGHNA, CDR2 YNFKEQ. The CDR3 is CASSRLRGVQETQYF. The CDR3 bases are TGTGCCAGCAGCAGGCTGAGGGGGGTTCAAGAGACCCAGTACTTC.

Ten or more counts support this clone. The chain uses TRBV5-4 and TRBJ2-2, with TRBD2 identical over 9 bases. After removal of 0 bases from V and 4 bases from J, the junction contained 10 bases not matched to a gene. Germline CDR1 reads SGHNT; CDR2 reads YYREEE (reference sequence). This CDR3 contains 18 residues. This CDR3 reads CASSLGVAGVRGTGELFF. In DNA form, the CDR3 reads TGTGCCAGCAGCTTGGGGGTAGCGGGAGTACGAGGCACCGGGGAGCTGTTTTTT.

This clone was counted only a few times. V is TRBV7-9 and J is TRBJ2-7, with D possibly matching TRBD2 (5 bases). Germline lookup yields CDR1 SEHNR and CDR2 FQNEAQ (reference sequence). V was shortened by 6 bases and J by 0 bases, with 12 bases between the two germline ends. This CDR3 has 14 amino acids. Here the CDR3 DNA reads TGTGCCAGCAGGGTCGGTGGGAGCTCCTACGAGCAGTACTTC. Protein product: CASRVGGSSYEQYF.

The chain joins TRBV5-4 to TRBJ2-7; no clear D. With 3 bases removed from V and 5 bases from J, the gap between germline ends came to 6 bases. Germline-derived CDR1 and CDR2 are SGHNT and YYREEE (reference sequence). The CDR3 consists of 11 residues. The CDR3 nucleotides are TGTGCCAGCAGCTCCCGTCACGAGCAGTACTTC. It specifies CASSSRHEQYF.

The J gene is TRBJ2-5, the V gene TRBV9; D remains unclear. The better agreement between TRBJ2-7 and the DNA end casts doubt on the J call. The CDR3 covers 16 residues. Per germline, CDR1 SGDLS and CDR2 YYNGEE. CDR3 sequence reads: CASSVSPSYSSYEQYF. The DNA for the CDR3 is TGTGCCAGCAGCGTATCCCCCTCTTACAGCTCCTACGAGCAGTACTTC.

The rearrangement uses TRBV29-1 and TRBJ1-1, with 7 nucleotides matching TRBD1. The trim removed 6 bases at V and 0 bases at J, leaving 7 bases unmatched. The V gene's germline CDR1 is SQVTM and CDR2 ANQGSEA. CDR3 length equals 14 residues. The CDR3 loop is CSVEKGQMNTEAFF. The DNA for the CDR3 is TGCAGCGTGGAAAAGGGACAGATGAACACTGAAGCTTTCTTT. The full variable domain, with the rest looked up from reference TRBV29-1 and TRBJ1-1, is SAVISQKPSRDICQRGTSLTIQCQVDSQVTMMFWYRQQPGQSLTLIATANQGSEATYESGFVIDKFPISRPNLTFSTLTVSNMSPEDSSIYLCSVEKGQMNTEAFFGQGTRLTVV.

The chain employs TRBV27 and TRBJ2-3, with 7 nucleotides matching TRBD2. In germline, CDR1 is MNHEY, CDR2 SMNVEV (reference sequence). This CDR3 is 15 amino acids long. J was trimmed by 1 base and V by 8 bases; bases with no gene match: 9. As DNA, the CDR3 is TGTGCCAGCGGCCTTGGTGCGGGAGGCACAGATACGCAGTATTTT. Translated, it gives CASGLGAGGTDTQYF.

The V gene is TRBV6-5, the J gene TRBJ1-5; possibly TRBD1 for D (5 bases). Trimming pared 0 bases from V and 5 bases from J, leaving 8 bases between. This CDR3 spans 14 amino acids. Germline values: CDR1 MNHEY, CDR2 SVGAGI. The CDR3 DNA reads TGTGCCAGCAGTTACTCGAGGGGCTATCAGCCCCAGCATTTT. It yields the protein CASSYSRGYQPQHF.

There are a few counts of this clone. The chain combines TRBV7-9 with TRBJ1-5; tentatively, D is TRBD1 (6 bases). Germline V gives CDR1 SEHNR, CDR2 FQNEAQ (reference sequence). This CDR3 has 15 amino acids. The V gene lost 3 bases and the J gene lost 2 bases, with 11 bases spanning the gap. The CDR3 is CASSLPGVGNQPQHF. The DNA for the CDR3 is TGTGCCAGCAGCTTGCCAGGGGTTGGCAATCAGCCCCAGCATTTT.

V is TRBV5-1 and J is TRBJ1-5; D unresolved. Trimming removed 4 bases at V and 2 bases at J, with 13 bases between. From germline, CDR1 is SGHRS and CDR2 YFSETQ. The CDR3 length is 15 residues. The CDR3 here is CASSLEGVRNQPQHF. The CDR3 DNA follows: TGCGCCAGCAGCCTGGAGGGTGTTCGCAATCAGCCCCAGCATTTT.

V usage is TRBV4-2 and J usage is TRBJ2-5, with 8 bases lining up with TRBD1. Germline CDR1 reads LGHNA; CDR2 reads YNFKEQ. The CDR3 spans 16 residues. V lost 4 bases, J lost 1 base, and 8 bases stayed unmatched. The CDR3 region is CASSRRDRQLQETQYF. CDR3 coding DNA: TGTGCCAGCAGCCGACGGGACAGGCAACTCCAAGAGACCCAGTACTTC.